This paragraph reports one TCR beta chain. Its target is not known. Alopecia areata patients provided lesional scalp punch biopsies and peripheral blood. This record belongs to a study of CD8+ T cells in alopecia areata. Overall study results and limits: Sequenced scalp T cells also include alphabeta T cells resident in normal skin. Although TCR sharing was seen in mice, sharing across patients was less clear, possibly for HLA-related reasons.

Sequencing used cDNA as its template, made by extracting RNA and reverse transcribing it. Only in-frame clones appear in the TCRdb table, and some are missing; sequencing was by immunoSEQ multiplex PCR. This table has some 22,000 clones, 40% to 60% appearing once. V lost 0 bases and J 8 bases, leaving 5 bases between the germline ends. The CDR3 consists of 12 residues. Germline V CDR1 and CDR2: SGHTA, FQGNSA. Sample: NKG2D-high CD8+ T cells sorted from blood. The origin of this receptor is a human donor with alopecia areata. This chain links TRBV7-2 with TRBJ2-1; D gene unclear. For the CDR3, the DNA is TGTGCCAGCAGCTTAGCCCGTCATGAGCAGTTCTTC. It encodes CASSLARHEQFF.